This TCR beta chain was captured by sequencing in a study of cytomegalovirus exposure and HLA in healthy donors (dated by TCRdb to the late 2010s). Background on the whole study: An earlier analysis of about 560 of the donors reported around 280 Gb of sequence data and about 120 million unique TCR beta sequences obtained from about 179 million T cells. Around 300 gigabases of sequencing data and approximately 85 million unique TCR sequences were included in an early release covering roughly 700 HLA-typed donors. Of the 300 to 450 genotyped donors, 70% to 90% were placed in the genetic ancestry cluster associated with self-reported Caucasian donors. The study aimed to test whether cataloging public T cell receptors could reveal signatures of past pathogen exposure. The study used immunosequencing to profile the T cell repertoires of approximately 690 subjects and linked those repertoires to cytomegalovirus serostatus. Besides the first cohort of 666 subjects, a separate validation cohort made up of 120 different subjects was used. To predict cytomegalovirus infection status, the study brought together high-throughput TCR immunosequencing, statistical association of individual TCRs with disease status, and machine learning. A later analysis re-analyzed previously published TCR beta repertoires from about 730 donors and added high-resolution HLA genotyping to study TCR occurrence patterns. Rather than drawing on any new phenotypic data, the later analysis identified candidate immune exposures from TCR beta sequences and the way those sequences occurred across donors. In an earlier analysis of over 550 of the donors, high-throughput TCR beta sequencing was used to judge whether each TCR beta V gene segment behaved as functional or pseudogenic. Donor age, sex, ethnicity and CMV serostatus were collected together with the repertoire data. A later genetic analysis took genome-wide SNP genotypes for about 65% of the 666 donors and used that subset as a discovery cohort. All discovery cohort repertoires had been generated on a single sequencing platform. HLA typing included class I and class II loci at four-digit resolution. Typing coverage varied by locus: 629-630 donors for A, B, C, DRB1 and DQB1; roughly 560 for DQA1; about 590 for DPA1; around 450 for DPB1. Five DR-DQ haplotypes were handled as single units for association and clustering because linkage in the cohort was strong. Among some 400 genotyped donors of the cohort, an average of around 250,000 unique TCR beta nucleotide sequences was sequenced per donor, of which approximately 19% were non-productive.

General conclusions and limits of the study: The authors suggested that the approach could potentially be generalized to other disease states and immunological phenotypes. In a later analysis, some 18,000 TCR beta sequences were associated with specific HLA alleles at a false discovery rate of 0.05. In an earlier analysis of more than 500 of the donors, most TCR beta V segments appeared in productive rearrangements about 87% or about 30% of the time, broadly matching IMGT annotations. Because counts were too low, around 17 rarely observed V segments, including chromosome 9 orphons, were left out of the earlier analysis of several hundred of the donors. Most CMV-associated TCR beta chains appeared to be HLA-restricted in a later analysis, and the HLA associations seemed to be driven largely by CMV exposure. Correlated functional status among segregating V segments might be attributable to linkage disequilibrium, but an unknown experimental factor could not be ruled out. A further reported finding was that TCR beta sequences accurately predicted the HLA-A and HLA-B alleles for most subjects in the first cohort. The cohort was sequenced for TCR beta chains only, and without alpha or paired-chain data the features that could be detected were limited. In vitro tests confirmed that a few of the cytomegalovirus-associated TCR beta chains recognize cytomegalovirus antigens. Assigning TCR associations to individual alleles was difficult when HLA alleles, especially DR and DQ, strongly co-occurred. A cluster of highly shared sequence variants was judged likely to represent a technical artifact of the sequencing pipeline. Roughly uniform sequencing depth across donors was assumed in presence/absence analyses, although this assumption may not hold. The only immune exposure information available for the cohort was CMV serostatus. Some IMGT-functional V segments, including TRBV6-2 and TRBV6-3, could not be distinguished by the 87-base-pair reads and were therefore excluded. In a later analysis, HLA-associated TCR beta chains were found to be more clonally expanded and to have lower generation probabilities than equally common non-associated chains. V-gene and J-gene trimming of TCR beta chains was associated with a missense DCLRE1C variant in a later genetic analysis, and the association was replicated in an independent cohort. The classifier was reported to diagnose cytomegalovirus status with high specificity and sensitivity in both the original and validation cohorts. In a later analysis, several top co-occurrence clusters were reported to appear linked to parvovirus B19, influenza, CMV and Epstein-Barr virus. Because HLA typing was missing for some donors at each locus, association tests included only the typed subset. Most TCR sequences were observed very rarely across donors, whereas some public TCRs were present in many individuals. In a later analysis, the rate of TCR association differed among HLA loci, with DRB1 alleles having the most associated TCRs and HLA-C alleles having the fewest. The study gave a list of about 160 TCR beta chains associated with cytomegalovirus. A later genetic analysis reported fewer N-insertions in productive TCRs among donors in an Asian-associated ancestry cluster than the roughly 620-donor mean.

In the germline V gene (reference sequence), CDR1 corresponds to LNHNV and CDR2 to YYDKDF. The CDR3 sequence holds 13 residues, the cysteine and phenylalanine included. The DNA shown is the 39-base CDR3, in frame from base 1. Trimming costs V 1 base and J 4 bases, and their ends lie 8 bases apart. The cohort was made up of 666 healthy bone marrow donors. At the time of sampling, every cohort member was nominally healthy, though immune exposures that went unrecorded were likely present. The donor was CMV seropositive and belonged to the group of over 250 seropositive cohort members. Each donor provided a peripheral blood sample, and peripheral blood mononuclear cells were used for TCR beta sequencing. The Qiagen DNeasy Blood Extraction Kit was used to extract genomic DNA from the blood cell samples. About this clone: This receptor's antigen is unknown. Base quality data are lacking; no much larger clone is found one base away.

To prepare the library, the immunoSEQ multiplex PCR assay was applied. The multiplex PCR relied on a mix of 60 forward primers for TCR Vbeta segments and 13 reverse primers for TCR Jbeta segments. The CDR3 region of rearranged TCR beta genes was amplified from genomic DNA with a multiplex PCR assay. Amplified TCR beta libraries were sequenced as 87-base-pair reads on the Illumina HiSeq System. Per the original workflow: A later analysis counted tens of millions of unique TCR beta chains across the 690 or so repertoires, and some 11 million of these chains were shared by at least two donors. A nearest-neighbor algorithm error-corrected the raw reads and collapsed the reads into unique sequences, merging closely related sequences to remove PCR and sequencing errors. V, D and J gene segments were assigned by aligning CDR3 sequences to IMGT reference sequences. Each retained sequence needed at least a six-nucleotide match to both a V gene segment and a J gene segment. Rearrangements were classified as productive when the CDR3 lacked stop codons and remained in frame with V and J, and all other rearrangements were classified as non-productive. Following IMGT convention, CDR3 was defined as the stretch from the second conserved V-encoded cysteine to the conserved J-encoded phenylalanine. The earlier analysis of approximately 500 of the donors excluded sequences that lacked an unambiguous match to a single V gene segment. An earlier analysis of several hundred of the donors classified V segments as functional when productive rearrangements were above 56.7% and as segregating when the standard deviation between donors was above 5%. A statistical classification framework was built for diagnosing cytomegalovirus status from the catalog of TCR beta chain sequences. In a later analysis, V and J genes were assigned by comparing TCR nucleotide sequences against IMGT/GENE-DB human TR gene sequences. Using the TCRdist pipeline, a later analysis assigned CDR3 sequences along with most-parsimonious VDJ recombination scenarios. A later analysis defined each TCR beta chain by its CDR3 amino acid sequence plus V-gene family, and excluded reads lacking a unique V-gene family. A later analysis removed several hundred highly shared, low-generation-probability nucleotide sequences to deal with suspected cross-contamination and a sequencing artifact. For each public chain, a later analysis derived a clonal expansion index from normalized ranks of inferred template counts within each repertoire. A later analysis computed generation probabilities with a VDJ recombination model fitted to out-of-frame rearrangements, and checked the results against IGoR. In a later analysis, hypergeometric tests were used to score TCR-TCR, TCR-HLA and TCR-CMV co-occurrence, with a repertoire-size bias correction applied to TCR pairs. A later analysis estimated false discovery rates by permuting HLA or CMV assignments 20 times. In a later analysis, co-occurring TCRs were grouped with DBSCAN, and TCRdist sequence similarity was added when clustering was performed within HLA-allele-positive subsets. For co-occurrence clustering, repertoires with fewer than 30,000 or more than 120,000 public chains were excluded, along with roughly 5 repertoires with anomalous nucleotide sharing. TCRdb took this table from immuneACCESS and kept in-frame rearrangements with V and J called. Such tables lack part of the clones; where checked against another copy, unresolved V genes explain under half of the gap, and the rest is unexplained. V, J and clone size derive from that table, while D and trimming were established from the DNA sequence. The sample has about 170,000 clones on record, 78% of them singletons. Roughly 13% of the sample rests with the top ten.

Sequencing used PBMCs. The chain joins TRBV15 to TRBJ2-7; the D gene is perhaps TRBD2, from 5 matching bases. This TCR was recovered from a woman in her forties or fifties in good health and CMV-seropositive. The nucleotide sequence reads TGTGCCACCAGCAGAGGTAGGGAGTACGAGCAGTACTTC. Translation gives CATSRGREYEQYF.